The present TCR beta chain was sequenced within a study of shared clonotypes between healthy human individuals. Of note for this clone: At the DNA level, this CDR3 is encoded by other sequences in the same sample as well.

V was cut by 3 bases and J by 2 bases, with 13 bases left in between. Germline lookup yields CDR1 SGHRS and CDR2 YFSETQ. This CDR3 is built from 15 residues. This table comes from immunoSEQ multiplex PCR, and its TCRdb copy is limited to in-frame clones, with some not included. The sample lists a few million clones; over 85% were seen once. Sequenced material: naive CD4+ T cells from PBMCs. Described subset: CD45RA+ positively selected. This clonotype was obtained from a man younger than 30 in good health. Some clones in this sample may be carry-over from other donors' samples. V usage is TRBV5-1 and J usage is TRBJ2-3; D perhaps matches TRBD2 (6 bases). The CDR3: CASSSPGGATDTQYF. In DNA form, the CDR3 reads TGCGCCAGCAGCTCCCCAGGAGGGGCCACAGATACGCAGTATTTT.